These 12 T cell receptor beta chains originate from one sample sequenced in a study of cytomegalovirus exposure and HLA in healthy donors. 60 Vbeta and 13 Jbeta primers were used in PCR. Sequenced by immunoSEQ multiplex PCR; TCRdb stores in-frame clones only, minus some. The table includes under 150,000 clones, about four fifths detected once. The sample comprised PBMCs. All receptors come from a woman aged 40 to 50 in good health and CMV-seropositive.

The V call is TRBV11-2, the J call TRBJ2-6; 7 positions agree with TRBD2. Germline CDR1 is SGHAT and CDR2 is FQNNGV. V shed 3 bases and J 2 bases; nucleotides not matched to a gene: 7. The CDR3 runs 17 residues. The CDR3 DNA is TGTGCCAGCAGCTTGGGACTAATATCAGCTGGGGCCAACGTCCTGACTTTC. It specifies CASSLGLISAGANVLTF.

This clone occurred a few times. CDR3 amino acids: CASSFRQGRNQPQHF. The CDR3 DNA sequence: TGTGCCAGCAGCTTTCGACAGGGGAGGAATCAGCCCCAGCATTTT. This chain uses TRBV5-6 with TRBJ1-5; 8 bases are shared with TRBD1. The junction had 5 bases not matched to a gene; V was cut back by 2 bases and J by 4 bases. CDR1 and CDR2 from the germline V gene are SGHDT and YYEEEE. The CDR3 length is 15 residues. Based on the CDR3 plus reference TRBV5-6 and TRBJ1-5, the full variable domain is DAGVTQSPTHLIKTRGQQVTLRCSPKSGHDTVSWYQQALGQGPQFIFQYYEEEERQRGNFPDRFSGHQFPNYSSELNVNALLLGDSALYLCASSFRQGRNQPQHFGDGTRLSIL.

This chain joins TRBV6-5 and TRBJ2-3; 13 positions match TRBD2. Losses at the gene ends were 6 bases for V and 7 bases for J; bases not matched to a gene: 4. The germline V gene encodes CDR1 MNHEY and CDR2 SVGAGI. CDR3 size: 14 residues. The CDR3 nucleotides are TGTGCCAGCAGAGGACTAGCGGGGGCTAATACGCAGTATTTT. It translates to CASRGLAGANTQYF.

The genes are TRBV4-3 and TRBJ2-2; 11 bases fit TRBD2. CDR1 LGHNA and CDR2 YSLEER come from the germline V gene. V shed 1 base and J 4 bases; nucleotides not matched to a gene: 5. The CDR3 runs 17 residues. CDR3 region: CASSQASSGGFTGELFF. In DNA, the CDR3 is TGCGCCAGCAGCCAAGCTTCTAGCGGGGGGTTCACCGGGGAGCTGTTTTTT.

The table lists this clone with a count of one. This chain uses TRBV29-1 with TRBJ2-3; 10 bases line up with TRBD2. The V and J ends lost 8 bases and 4 bases, in that order; junction bases with no gene match: 6. Germline V gives CDR1 SQVTM, CDR2 ANQGSEA. The CDR3 is 13 residues long. CDR3 sequence: CSLSGGAADTQYF. CDR3 sequence (DNA): TGCAGCTTAAGCGGGGGGGCGGCAGATACGCAGTATTTT.

The CDR3 sequence: CAINGGSTDTQYF. CDR3 nucleotide sequence: TGTGCCATAAACGGGGGTTCCACAGATACGCAGTATTTT. The chain uses TRBV10-3 and TRBJ2-3, with a possible D match to TRBD2 (6 bases). Per the germline V gene, CDR1 is ENHRY and CDR2 is SYGVKD. Trimming removed 9 bases at V and 2 bases at J, with 12 bases between. This CDR3 is built from 13 residues.

This rearrangement joins TRBV11-2 to TRBJ2-3; D might be TRBD2 (6 bases). There are 16 residues in the CDR3. The germline CDR1 and CDR2 sequences are SGHAT and FQNNGV. V was shortened by 5 bases and J by 2 bases, with 17 bases between the two germline ends. The CDR3 DNA follows: TGTGCCAGCAGCCTCCTCCCGGGCGGGAACACAGATACGCAGTATTTT. This gives the protein CASSLLPGGNTDTQYF. Full variable domain (missing parts from reference TRBV11-2 and TRBJ2-3): EAGVAQSPRYKIIEKRQSVAFWCNPISGHATLYWYQQILGQGPKLLIQFQNNGVVDDSQLPKDRFSAERLKGVDSTLKIQPAKLEDSAVYLCASSLLPGGNTDTQYFGPGTRLTVL.

J is TRBJ2-3 and V is TRBV18; TRBD2 matches at 12 bases. Germline assignment: CDR1 KGHSH and CDR2 LQKENI. This CDR3 spans 16 amino acids. V shed 4 bases and J 3 bases; nucleotides not matched to a gene: 5. The chain's CDR3 is CASSRTSGTFTDTQYF. The CDR3 DNA is TGTGCCAGCTCACGGACTAGCGGGACGTTTACAGATACGCAGTATTTT.

This chain joins TRBV5-4 and TRBJ2-7; possibly TRBD1 for D (6 bases). V gave up 0 bases and J gave up 0 bases, with 19 bases separating them. The CDR3 length is 18 residues. CDR1 and CDR2 (germline): SGHNT, YYREEE (reference sequence). CDR3 in DNA: TGTGCCAGCAGCTTGGGGGGAAGAACAGGGAAGGACTCCTACGAGCAGTACTTC. This sequence encodes CASSLGGRTGKDSYEQYF.

V and J are TRBV19 and TRBJ2-5; D call uncertain. This CDR3 has 11 residues. V dropped 5 bases and J dropped 7 bases, with 8 bases sitting between them. The germline CDR1 and CDR2 sequences are LNHDA and SQIVND (reference sequence). The CDR3 region is CASSESGTQYF. CDR3 nucleotide sequence: TGTGCCAGTAGTGAGTCGGGGACCCAGTACTTC. Looking up the rest from reference TRBV19 and TRBJ2-5 gives the full variable domain: DGGITQSPKYLFRKEGQNVTLSCEQNLNHDAMYWYRQDPGQGLRLIYYSQIVNDFQKGDIAEGYSVSREKKESFPLTVTSAQKNPTAFYLCASSESGTQYFGPGTRLLVL.

CDR3: CASKQAGQHNEQFF. In DNA, the CDR3 is TGTGCCAGCAAACAGGCAGGGCAACACAATGAGCAGTTCTTC. V gene TRBV7-9 combines with J gene TRBJ2-1; D is perhaps TRBD1 (5 bases). This CDR3 contains 14 residues. The germline CDR1 and CDR2 sequences are SEHNR and FQNEAQ (reference sequence). The ends were cut back, 7 bases at V and 5 bases at J, with 15 bases in the middle.

The chain couples TRBV5-1 to TRBJ2-3; 7 positions match TRBD2. Trimming at V came to 6 bases and at J to 1 base, leaving 8 bases not matched to a gene. The germline CDR1 and CDR2 sequences are SGHRS and YFSETQ. The CDR3 covers 15 residues. CDR3 sequence: CASTTALAGTDTQYF. The CDR3 DNA is TGCGCCAGCACCACGGCCCTAGCGGGCACAGATACGCAGTATTTT.